These 7 T cell receptor beta chains came from one sample sequenced in a study of blood T cell repertoires in COVID-19. Assay used: immunoSEQ multiplex PCR; TCRdb lists only in-frame clones, some missing. The repertoire holds 200,000 to 250,000 clones, with 85% as singletons. Sequenced sample: peripheral blood. These receptors were taken from a man aged 35 to 55 with acute or convalescent COVID-19.

V and J are TRBV7-3 and TRBJ1-2; a weak D match, TRBD1 (6 bases). The CDR3 is made up of 13 amino acids. Germline CDR1 reads SGHTA; CDR2 reads FQGTGA. V lost 3 bases, J lost 4 bases, and 9 bases lay in between. CDR3 residues: CASSFETGYGYTF. Here the CDR3 DNA reads TGTGCCAGCAGCTTCGAGACAGGCTATGGCTACACCTTC. The full variable domain, rest sourced from reference TRBV7-3 and TRBJ1-2, is GAGVSQTPSNKVTEKGKYVELRCDPISGHTALYWYRQSLGQGPEFLIYFQGTGAADDSGLPNDRFFAVRPEGSVSTLKIQRTERGDSAVYLCASSFETGYGYTFGSGTRLTVV.

The gene calls are TRBV6-5 and TRBJ1-6; D remains unclear. CDR3 length equals 14 residues. Germline lookup yields CDR1 MNHEY and CDR2 SVGAGI. Trimming removed 10 bases from V and 4 bases from J, with 14 bases in between. The CDR3 nucleotides are TGTGCCACCTCAACAAGTCATTATAATTCACCCCTCCACTTT. This encodes CATSTSHYNSPLHF.

This chain joins TRBV7-8 and TRBJ1-2, with 7 bases aligning to TRBD1. This CDR3 contains 15 residues. Trimming removed 5 bases from V and 0 bases from J; junction bases left unmatched: 6. Germline V CDR1 and CDR2: SGHVS, FQNEAQ. CDR3 loop: CASSIDREANYGYTF. CDR3 nucleotides: TGTGCCAGCAGCATAGACAGGGAAGCTAACTATGGCTACACCTTC.

The chain couples TRBV5-1 to TRBJ1-1; TRBD1 matches at 8 bases. J lost 2 bases, V lost 2 bases, and 5 bases had no gene match. Per the germline V gene, CDR1 is SGHRS and CDR2 is YFSETQ. CDR3 length: 15 amino acids. The CDR3 DNA sequence: TGCGCCAGCAGCTTACCAGGGGGCTCCAACACTGAAGCTTTCTTT. Residues: CASSLPGGSNTEAFF. The complete variable domain, with remaining parts taken from reference TRBV5-1 and TRBJ1-1, reads KAGVTQTPRYLIKTRGQQVTLSCSPISGHRSVSWYQQTPGQGLQFLFEYFSETQRNKGNFPGRFSGRQFSNSRSEMNVSTLELGDSALYLCASSLPGGSNTEAFFGQGTRLTVV.

The chain has TRBV2 and TRBJ1-5; D gene ambiguous. There are 13 residues in the CDR3. The V end lost 6 bases, the J end lost 5 bases, and 11 bases lay between the germline ends. CDR1 is SNHLY and CDR2 is FYNNEI in the germline V gene. As DNA, the CDR3 is TGTGCCAGCAGAAGGGAGAAGGATCAGCCCCAGCATTTT. This sequence encodes CASRREKDQPQHF.

The rearrangement joins TRBV12-3 or TRBV12-4 to TRBJ2-5; D is perhaps TRBD1 (5 bases). V dropped 6 bases and J dropped 2 bases, with 10 bases sitting between them. This CDR3 has 13 amino acids. In nucleotides, the CDR3 is TGTGCCAGCAGACCCGACAGTCAAGAGACCCAGTACTTC. Encoded protein: CASRPDSQETQYF.

The gene calls are TRBV3-1 (or the pseudogene TRBV3-2) and TRBJ2-1, with TRBD1 identical over 8 bases. The CDR3 length is 17 residues. The germline CDR1 and CDR2 sequences are LGHDT and YNNKEL (reference sequence). J was trimmed by 2 bases and V by 2 bases; bases with no gene match: 8. The CDR3 DNA reads as TGTGCCAGCAGCCAATATACCGGGACAGGAGCCTACAATGAGCAGTTCTTC. This encodes CASSQYTGTGAYNEQFF.